This passage covers 32 T cell receptor beta chains from one sample sequenced in a study of spatial heterogeneity in lung cancer. Points from the study as a whole: It was found that expanded intratumoral alpha and beta TCR counts tracked tumor mutation counts.

Their cognate antigens are unknown. Using its own MiXCR run on the 5' RACE reads, TCRdb lists one record per CDR3 protein. The sample consists of fewer than 15,000 distinct CDR3 sequences, roughly 5.6% of them appearing once. Documented time point: sample taken at primary tumor resection. Sequenced material: lung tumor tissue, taken at surgery. All receptors come from a female donor with early-stage non-small cell lung cancer.

This clonotype was picked up many times. Because the library targeted alpha chains, this beta chain is an off-target read whose size means little. This sequence joins TRBV12-3 or TRBV12-4 and TRBJ2-5; D possibly corresponds to TRBD1 (6 bases). The length of the CDR3 is 14 residues. V lost 4 bases to trimming and J lost 2 bases, with 11 bases between them. The CDR3 sequence is CASSSSQGQETQYF. In DNA, the CDR3 is TGTGCCAGCAGTTCCTCTCAGGGGCAAGAGACCCAGTACTTC.

This clonotype appeared many times. Within a library made for alpha chains, this beta chain is off target, and its count is uninformative. V gene TRBV20-1 combines with J gene TRBJ2-1; perhaps TRBD2 as D (7 bases). Per germline, CDR1 DFQATT and CDR2 SNEGSKA (reference sequence). V dropped 6 bases and J dropped 10 bases, with 19 bases sitting between them. The CDR3 runs 13 residues. Here the CDR3 reads CSATRGGAEEQFF. The DNA of the CDR3 is TGCAGTGCCACAAGGGGGGGGGCAGAGGAGCAGTTCTTC.

The table lists this clonotype with a count of one. This beta chain slipped into a library made for alpha chains as a stray read, so its size is not meaningful. This chain links TRBV6-2 or TRBV6-3 with TRBJ1-6; D remains ambiguous. The V end was cut by 2 bases, the J end by 6 bases, with 8 bases between. CDR3 size: 14 residues. Germline CDR1 reads MNHEY; CDR2 reads SVGEGT. DNA for the CDR3: TGTGCCAGCAGTTACCGGGCTTCTAATTCACCCCTCCACTTT. Its protein product is CASSYRASNSPLHF.

Judged by abundance, this clonotype is medium-sized. Since it is a stray read in a library aimed at alpha chains, this beta chain has a size that is not meaningful. The V call is TRBV15, the J call TRBJ2-7, with D possibly being TRBD2 (5 bases). V lost 1 base to trimming and J lost 3 bases, with 10 bases between them. This CDR3 spans 14 amino acids. Germline lookup yields CDR1 LNHNV and CDR2 YYDKDF (reference sequence). The CDR3 here is CATSRAGNFYEQYF. The DNA for the CDR3 is TGTGCCACCAGCAGAGCGGGGAACTTCTACGAGCAGTACTTC.

This clonotype was picked up many times. The library was built for alpha chains, so this beta chain is an off-target read and its size means little. This chain joins TRBV7-2 and TRBJ2-5; 7 nucleotides align to TRBD2. Germline assignment: CDR1 SGHTA and CDR2 FQGNSA. V lost 5 bases, J lost 3 bases, and 9 bases stayed unmatched. The CDR3 loop spans 15 amino acids. The CDR3 spells CASSERWSGEETQYF. CDR3 in DNA: TGTGCCAGCAGCGAAAGGTGGAGCGGGGAAGAGACCCAGTACTTC.

This clonotype occurred many times. This beta chain is an off-target read within a library intended for alpha chains, so its frequency means little. The J gene is TRBJ2-1, the V gene TRBV20-1, with TRBD2 matching over 7 bases. The J segment lost 0 bases and the V segment lost 6 bases, leaving 17 bases of the junction unmatched. The CDR3 extends over 18 amino acids. Germline V CDR1 and CDR2: DFQATT, SNEGSKA (reference sequence). DNA of the CDR3: TGCAGTGCCGCCGATCGAGAAGTAGCTAGCGGCTCCTACAATGAGCAGTTCTTC. Translating it yields CSAADREVASGSYNEQFF.

There are many counts of this clonotype. This beta chain was picked up by a library intended for alpha chains and is off target, so its count carries little meaning. The chain carries TRBV7-9 and TRBJ2-2; D not certain. Trimming pared 1 base from V and 2 bases from J, leaving 5 bases between. This CDR3 is built from 14 residues. Germline-derived CDR1 and CDR2 are SEHNR and FQNEAQ (reference sequence). The CDR3 loop is CASSLVFNTGELFF. The CDR3 DNA reads TGTGCCAGCAGCTTAGTTTTCAACACCGGGGAGCTGTTTTTT.

There are many counts of this clonotype. A library made for alpha chains picked up this beta chain off target, so its size means little. The chain has TRBV11-2 and TRBJ2-7; no clear D gene. Germline V CDR1 and CDR2: SGHAT, FQNNGV. The CDR3 runs to 14 residues. V was cut by 1 base and J by 2 bases, with 9 bases left in between. As DNA, the CDR3 is TGTGCCAGCAGCTTAGGGGCAGGTCCCTACGAGCAGTACTTC. It specifies CASSLGAGPYEQYF. Supplemented by reference TRBV11-2 and TRBJ2-7, the full variable domain reads EAGVAQSPRYKIIEKRQSVAFWCNPISGHATLYWYQQILGQGPKLLIQFQNNGVVDDSQLPKDRFSAERLKGVDSTLKIQPAKLEDSAVYLCASSLGAGPYEQYFGPGTRLTVT.

This clonotype was observed many times. This beta chain is a stray read from a library made for alpha chains; its abundance is not meaningful. This rearrangement joins TRBV20-1 to TRBJ1-1; a possible D gene is TRBD1 (6 bases). The CDR3 sequence is 12 residues long. The V end lost 4 bases, the J end lost 5 bases, and 11 bases lay between the germline ends. CDR1 DFQATT and CDR2 SNEGSKA come from the germline V gene (reference sequence). CDR3 residues: CSATAGETEAFF. CDR3 in DNA: TGCAGTGCTACCGCAGGGGAAACTGAAGCTTTCTTT.

Many counts were recorded for this clonotype. This beta chain is off target for a library built for alpha chains, so its abundance means little. This chain connects TRBV9 to TRBJ1-1; TRBD1 agrees at 10 bases. CDR3 length: 18 residues. Germline V gene sequence: CDR1 SGDLS, CDR2 YYNGEE. J lost 0 bases, V lost 2 bases, and 10 bases had no gene match. For the CDR3, the DNA is TGTGCCAGCAGCGTGTCGGGACAGGGGCGATCCATGAACACTGAAGCTTTCTTT. This translates into CASSVSGQGRSMNTEAFF.

This clonotype has at least ten counts. Little can be read into the size of this beta chain, an off-target read in a library designed for alpha chains. The chain has TRBV7-2 and TRBJ1-5; D not certain. This CDR3 spans 12 amino acids. Trimming cost V 3 bases and J 4 bases, with 4 bases left between them. Germline values: CDR1 SGHTA, CDR2 FQGNSA. This CDR3 is CASSFWNQPQHF. For the CDR3, the DNA is TGTGCCAGCAGCTTCTGGAATCAGCCCCAGCATTTT. Full variable domain (outside the CDR3, taken from reference TRBV7-2 and TRBJ1-5): GAGVSQSPSNKVTEKGKDVELRCDPISGHTALYWYRQSLGQGLEFLIYFQGNSAPDKSGLPSDRFSAERTGGSVSTLTIQRTQQEDSAVYLCASSFWNQPQHFGDGTRLSIL.

This clonotype was detected ten times or more. This beta chain is an off-target read within a library intended for alpha chains, so its frequency means little. The chain carries TRBV5-1 and TRBJ2-1; 9 nucleotides agree with TRBD1. The V and J ends lost 5 bases and 6 bases, in that order; junction bases with no gene match: 9. Germline-derived CDR1 and CDR2 are SGHRS and YFSETQ. This CDR3 comprises 15 residues. The CDR3 DNA follows: TGCGCCAGCAGGCCAACCGGGACAGGGTCCAATGAGCAGTTCTTC. It yields the protein CASRPTGTGSNEQFF.

This clonotype was seen at least ten times. This beta chain is a stray sequence in a library constructed for alpha chains; its clone size is not meaningful. J is TRBJ2-6 and V is TRBV12-3 or TRBV12-4; D remains unclear. With 9 bases removed from V and 1 base from J, the gap between germline ends came to 19 bases. CDR3 length equals 17 residues. The CDR3 reads CASQPGLGGSGANVLTF. CDR3 sequence (DNA): TGTGCCAGTCAACCGGGCCTAGGCGGTTCTGGGGCCAACGTCCTGACTTTC.

Ten or more counts support this clonotype. A library prepared for alpha chains yielded this beta chain as an off-target read; its size is of little meaning. The chain links TRBV6-2 or TRBV6-3 to TRBJ1-1, with 9 bases aligning to TRBD1. Trimming removed 11 bases from V and 0 bases from J; junction bases left unmatched: 7. The CDR3 length is 14 residues. Germline lookup yields CDR1 MNHEY and CDR2 SVGEGT. The CDR3 bases are TGTGCCGTAACAGGGGGCGTTGTGAACACTGAAGCTTTCTTT. Protein product: CAVTGGVVNTEAFF.

In this sample, this clonotype turned up many times. This beta chain is a stray sequence in a library constructed for alpha chains; its clone size is not meaningful. The gene calls are TRBV27 and TRBJ1-1, with a tentative D call TRBD1 (6 bases). The CDR3 is 15 residues long. V gave up 5 bases and J gave up 2 bases, with 15 bases separating them. Germline lookup yields CDR1 MNHEY and CDR2 SMNVEV (reference sequence). CDR3 amino acids: CASSPPDRPNTEAFF. CDR3 nucleotide sequence: TGTGCCAGCAGTCCGCCCGACAGGCCTAACACTGAAGCTTTCTTT.

There are many counts of this clonotype. The library was prepared for alpha chains; this beta chain is a stray read, so its frequency means little. V usage is TRBV5-4 and J usage is TRBJ2-7; 8 bases are a match to TRBD2. The V gene's germline CDR1 is SGHNT and CDR2 YYREEE (reference sequence). This CDR3 has 14 residues. After removal of 4 bases from V and 2 bases from J, the junction contained 5 bases not matched to a gene. As DNA, the CDR3 is TGTGCCAGCAGCCCCGGGACTAGTGCCTACGAGCAGTACTTC. This translates into CASSPGTSAYEQYF.

There are many counts of this clonotype. Because the library targeted alpha chains, this beta chain is an off-target read whose size means little. The chain couples TRBV6-2 or TRBV6-3 to TRBJ2-6, with a possible D match to TRBD2 (5 bases). Trimming removed 7 bases from V and 0 bases from J, with 22 bases in between. From germline, CDR1 is MNHEY and CDR2 SVGEGT. The CDR3 spans 19 residues. The CDR3 DNA follows: TGTGCCAGCACGGGGATCAGGTCCTATTTCACCTCTGGGGCCAACGTCCTGACTTTC. Its protein is CASTGIRSYFTSGANVLTF.

This clonotype was counted ten times or more. The library was designed around alpha chains, so this beta chain is a stray read whose abundance carries little weight. CDR3 sequence (DNA): TGTGCCAGCAGGGAACAGGGGAGGGCTTTCTTT. Translated, it gives CASREQGRAFF. The chain recombines TRBV6-1 with TRBJ1-1, with 7 bases that match TRBD1. Losses at the gene ends were 6 bases for V and 11 bases for J; bases not matched to a gene: 6. The CDR3 contains 11 residues. Germline-derived CDR1 and CDR2 are MNHNS and SASEGT.

This clonotype was detected ten times or more. Because this beta chain is a stray read in a library intended to capture alpha chains, its abundance should not be given much weight. J is TRBJ2-7 and V is TRBV6-5; perhaps D is TRBD1 or TRBD2 (6 bases each). The germline V gene has CDR1 MNHEY and CDR2 SVGAGI. Trimming took off 8 bases at V and 2 bases at J, with 19 bases between the two ends. The CDR3 has 15 amino acids. The CDR3 is CASGWGARAAYEQYF. In nucleotides, the CDR3 is TGTGCCAGCGGATGGGGGGCTAGGGCCGCCTACGAGCAGTACTTC.

This clonotype was picked up many times. The size of this beta chain means little, since it is a stray read in a library made for alpha chains. This chain uses TRBV6-5 with TRBJ1-6; TRBD1 might be the D (5 bases). Between the trimmed V and J ends, which lost 0 bases and 6 bases, there was a span of 15 bases. Looked up from germline, CDR1 is MNHEY and CDR2 is SVGAGI. CDR3 length equals 17 residues. The CDR3 reads CASSYSALAGRNSPLHF. As DNA, the CDR3 is TGTGCCAGCAGTTACTCAGCATTGGCGGGGCGTAATTCACCCCTCCACTTT.

This clonotype was seen ten or more times. This beta chain appears as a stray read in a library generated for alpha chains; its size is not informative. This chain uses TRBV29-1 with TRBJ1-2, with D hard to call. This CDR3 comprises 15 residues. V lost 2 bases and J lost 0, with 13 bases in between. The germline gives CDR1 SQVTM, CDR2 ANQGSEA. CDR3 DNA sequence: TGCAGCGTTGAACGTACAAGGAATTCTAACTATGGCTACACCTTC. This gives the protein CSVERTRNSNYGYTF.

This clonotype occurred many times. This beta chain is a stray read from a library made for alpha chains; its abundance is not meaningful. The gene calls are TRBV28 and TRBJ1-1; TRBD1 is a possible D gene (5 bases). This CDR3 has 13 residues. The V gene lost 3 bases and the J gene lost 3 bases, with 8 bases spanning the gap. The germline V gene has CDR1 MDHEN and CDR2 SYDVKM. Here the CDR3 reads CASSFRAYTEAFF. As DNA, the CDR3 is TGTGCCAGCAGTTTCAGGGCCTACACTGAAGCTTTCTTT.

At least ten counts were recorded for this clonotype. This beta chain lies outside the target of a library built for alpha chains; its clone size means little. The genes are TRBV3-1 and TRBJ1-5; no definite D call. Trimming stripped 2 bases from V and 3 bases from J, with 5 bases between. CDR1 and CDR2 (germline): LGHDT, YNNKEL (reference sequence). The CDR3 consists of 13 residues. In DNA form, the CDR3 reads TGTGCCAGCAGCCAACGCCCCAATCAGCCCCAGCATTTT. Translation: CASSQRPNQPQHF.

This clonotype was recorded at least ten times. This beta chain came through as a stray read in a library set up for alpha chains, and its size says little. The chain carries TRBV20-1 and TRBJ2-7, with no clear D. CDR1 and CDR2 (germline): DFQATT, SNEGSKA (reference sequence). V was clipped by 7 bases and J by 5 bases, with 15 bases between them. The CDR3 totals 12 residues. CDR3 in amino acids: CSVGLPWDEQYF. CDR3 DNA: TGCAGTGTAGGCCTCCCATGGGACGAGCAGTACTTC.

In this sample, this clonotype turned up many times. This beta chain came through as a stray read in a library set up for alpha chains, and its size says little. The V call is TRBV6-2 or TRBV6-3, the J call TRBJ2-3, with 8 nucleotides matching TRBD2. The CDR3 consists of 14 residues. Losses at the gene ends were 4 bases for V and 5 bases for J; bases not matched to a gene: 5. Germline values: CDR1 MNHEY, CDR2 SVGEGT. In DNA, the CDR3 is TGTGCCAGCAGTTTCCGGGGGGGCAGAGATACGCAGTATTTT. As protein: CASSFRGGRDTQYF.

By sample share, this clonotype is medium-sized. This beta chain appears as a stray read in a library generated for alpha chains; its size is not informative. The chain couples TRBV5-4 to TRBJ2-7; D uncertain. The germline V gene encodes CDR1 SGHNT and CDR2 YYREEE (reference sequence). Trimming removed 3 bases from V and 2 bases from J, with 12 bases in between. There are 14 residues in the CDR3. The CDR3, as DNA: TGTGCCAGCAGCTCAAATGGGGTGACCTACGAGCAGTACTTC. Translated, it gives CASSSNGVTYEQYF.

This clonotype showed up many times. For a library built for alpha chains, this beta chain is a stray read; little rests on its size. The J gene is TRBJ2-3, the V gene TRBV6-2 or TRBV6-3; D gene uncertain. The CDR3 length is 11 residues. The ends were cut back, 2 bases at V and 5 bases at J, with 2 bases in the middle. Germline values: CDR1 MNHEY, CDR2 SVGEGT. CDR3: CASSYRDTQYF. CDR3 nucleotide sequence: TGTGCCAGCAGTTACCGAGATACGCAGTATTTT.

This clonotype was found many times. The size of this beta chain means little, since it is a stray read in a library made for alpha chains. The J gene is TRBJ2-7, the V gene TRBV29-1, with 12 positions matching TRBD1. V was pared by 5 bases and J by 7 bases, with 12 bases of the junction left unmatched. Germline assignment: CDR1 SQVTM and CDR2 ANQGSEA. The CDR3 totals 15 residues. DNA of the CDR3: TGCAGCGTTTACACCGGGACAGGGGGCCTCTATGAGCAGTACTTC. Residues: CSVYTGTGGLYEQYF.

This clonotype was counted at least ten times. As an off-target read in a library built for alpha chains, this beta chain has a frequency of little significance. This chain links TRBV2 with TRBJ2-7; no reliable D call. Trimming cost V 7 bases and J 1 base, with 14 bases left between them. Per the germline V gene, CDR1 is SNHLY and CDR2 is FYNNEI. The CDR3 runs to 14 residues. CDR3 region: CASTPETFSYEQYF. For the CDR3, the DNA is TGTGCCAGCACCCCCGAGACTTTTTCCTACGAGCAGTACTTC.

There are many counts of this clonotype. Being off target in a library aimed at alpha chains, this beta chain has a size of little meaning. The chain combines TRBV29-1 with TRBJ2-1, with D possibly matching TRBD2 (6 bases). The CDR3 consists of 12 residues. Trimming removed 4 bases at V and 9 bases at J, with 13 bases between. Germline CDR1 reads SQVTM; CDR2 reads ANQGSEA. The CDR3 DNA is TGCAGCGTTGCCTCGGGACTCGCTGAGCAGTTCTTC. Translated: CSVASGLAEQFF.

Remarks on this clonotype: At one end, the junction sequence differs from germline, possibly due to a read error. Since it is a stray read in a library aimed at alpha chains, this beta chain has a size that is not meaningful. The chain couples TRBV5-1 to TRBJ1-5; D possibly corresponds to TRBD1 (5 bases). This CDR3 has 13 amino acids. The germline gives CDR1 SGHRS, CDR2 YFSETQ. CDR3 protein: CASSLGQVQPQHF. In DNA, the CDR3 is TGCGCCAGCAGTTTGGGGCAGGTTCAGCCCCAGCATTTT.

This clonotype was detected ten times or more. Little can be read into the size of this beta chain, an off-target read in a library designed for alpha chains. The V and J genes are TRBV6-5 and TRBJ2-3, with D possibly TRBD2 on 5 matching bases. Germline assignment: CDR1 MNHEY and CDR2 SVGAGI. V lost 10 bases and J lost 1, with 12 bases in between. The CDR3 totals 13 residues. For the CDR3, the DNA is TGTGCCACAAGGAGGCTTGGCACAGATACGCAGTATTTT. Amino acid sequence: CATRRLGTDTQYF.